A selection of T cell receptor beta chains follows, all from one sample in a study of control samples from healthy donors and cancer patients. Repertoires were generated with immunoSEQ multiplex PCR, while TCRdb's copy carries only in-frame clones and drops some. The sample gives roughly 92,000 clones, 85% to 90% of which show up once; over 0.95% is in the top ten. Sequencing was done on a sample of blood. All receptors derive from a woman between 50 and 59 years old in good health. Both conserved end residues are part of each CDR3. Fields, in order: V gene, clone size, J gene, D gene, CDR3 protein, CDR3 DNA. A D gene is named only where the DNA matches it firmly. Size is omitted from some rows. Given values are once, few, many or a class for expanded clones.

v_call: TRBV7-9; clone_size: .; j_call: TRBJ2-5; d_call: TRBD1; cdr3_aa: CASSLALGQGGLGETQYF; cdr3_nt: TGTGCCAGCAGCTTAGCGTTGGGACAGGGGGGTCTAGGCGAGACCCAGTACTTC
v_call: TRBV29-1; clone_size: .; j_call: TRBJ2-7; d_call: .; cdr3_aa: CSVEDLTGPPLGEQYF; cdr3_nt: TGCAGCGTTGAAGATCTCACAGGGCCCCCCCTAGGCGAGCAGTACTTC
v_call: TRBV6-6; clone_size: few; j_call: TRBJ2-1; d_call: TRBD2; cdr3_aa: CASTAGGSYNEQFF; cdr3_nt: TGTGCCAGCACGGCGGGGGGCTCCTACAATGAGCAGTTCTTC
v_call: TRBV5-4; clone_size: .; j_call: TRBJ1-1; d_call: .; cdr3_aa: CASSLAAVRTEAFF; cdr3_nt: TGTGCCAGCAGCTTGGCCGCCGTTAGAACTGAAGCTTTCTTT
v_call: TRBV11-3; clone_size: .; j_call: TRBJ1-1; d_call: TRBD1; cdr3_aa: CASSDRGTEAFF; cdr3_nt: TGTGCCAGCAGCGACAGGGGCACTGAAGCTTTCTTT
v_call: TRBV28; clone_size: few; j_call: TRBJ1-6; d_call: .; cdr3_aa: CASQSGYSPLHF; cdr3_nt: TGTGCCAGCCAGTCCGGGTACTCACCCCTCCACTTT
v_call: TRBV7-2; clone_size: .; j_call: TRBJ2-7; d_call: TRBD1; cdr3_aa: CASSLATGAPHEQYF; cdr3_nt: TGTGCCAGCAGCTTAGCAACAGGGGCCCCCCACGAGCAGTACTTC
v_call: TRBV6-5; clone_size: .; j_call: TRBJ2-2; d_call: .; cdr3_aa: CASSYGGTNTGELFF; cdr3_nt: TGTGCCAGCAGTTACGGGGGAACGAACACCGGGGAGCTGTTTTTT
v_call: TRBV12-3/TRBV12-4; clone_size: .; j_call: TRBJ1-2; d_call: TRBD1; cdr3_aa: CASSRDSYGYTF; cdr3_nt: TGTGCCAGCAGCCGGGACAGCTATGGCTACACCTTC
v_call: TRBV15; clone_size: .; j_call: TRBJ1-2; d_call: TRBD1; cdr3_aa: CATSDGQAYGYTF; cdr3_nt: TGTGCCACCAGCGATGGACAGGCTTATGGCTACACCTTC
v_call: TRBV6-4; clone_size: once; j_call: TRBJ2-1; d_call: TRBD1; cdr3_aa: CASSRQGERDEQFF; cdr3_nt: TGTGCCAGCAGTAGACAGGGGGAGCGGGATGAGCAGTTCTTC
v_call: TRBV4-3; clone_size: .; j_call: TRBJ2-2; d_call: .; cdr3_aa: CASSQESRAKSTGELFF; cdr3_nt: TGCGCCAGCAGCCAAGAGAGCAGGGCCAAAAGCACCGGGGAGCTGTTTTTT
v_call: TRBV4-3; clone_size: .; j_call: TRBJ2-2; d_call: TRBD2; cdr3_aa: CASSPRPTSANTGELFF; cdr3_nt: TGCGCCAGCAGCCCCCGACCCACTAGCGCGAACACCGGGGAGCTGTTTTTT
v_call: TRBV28; clone_size: .; j_call: TRBJ2-5; d_call: .; cdr3_aa: CASSLPGGSHGTQYF; cdr3_nt: TGTGCCAGCAGTTTACCTGGGGGGTCCCATGGGACCCAGTACTTC
v_call: TRBV11-3; clone_size: .; j_call: TRBJ1-4; d_call: TRBD1; cdr3_aa: CASSRRTGRGEKLFF; cdr3_nt: TGTGCCAGCAGCCGGCGGACAGGGCGAGGAGAAAAACTGTTTTTT
v_call: TRBV7-6; clone_size: .; j_call: TRBJ2-1; d_call: .; cdr3_aa: CASSSQPGRNNEQFF; cdr3_nt: TGTGCCAGCAGCTCCCAGCCGGGAAGAAACAATGAGCAGTTCTTC
v_call: TRBV7-2; clone_size: .; j_call: TRBJ2-5; d_call: .; cdr3_aa: CASSLAGTEFQETQYF; cdr3_nt: TGTGCCAGCAGCTTAGCCGGGACCGAATTCCAAGAGACCCAGTACTTC
v_call: TRBV9; clone_size: .; j_call: TRBJ2-7; d_call: .; cdr3_aa: CASSVSGTTYEQYF; cdr3_nt: TGTGCCAGCAGCGTAAGTGGGACGACCTACGAGCAGTACTTC
v_call: TRBV5-1; clone_size: .; j_call: TRBJ2-5; d_call: .; cdr3_aa: CASSWGIQETQYF; cdr3_nt: TGCGCCAGCAGCTGGGGGATTCAAGAGACCCAGTACTTC
v_call: TRBV6-5; clone_size: .; j_call: TRBJ2-5; d_call: TRBD2; cdr3_aa: CASSMTSGGKETQYF; cdr3_nt: TGTGCCAGCAGTATGACTAGCGGGGGGAAAGAGACCCAGTACTTC
v_call: TRBV4-3; clone_size: .; j_call: TRBJ1-4; d_call: .; cdr3_aa: CASSQNPGSGEKLFF; cdr3_nt: TGCGCCAGCAGTCAAAACCCCGGGTCGGGCGAAAAACTGTTTTTT
v_call: TRBV7-9; clone_size: once; j_call: TRBJ1-1; d_call: .; cdr3_aa: CASSSVGRNTEAFF; cdr3_nt: TGTGCCAGCAGCTCGGTGGGACGGAACACTGAAGCTTTCTTT
v_call: TRBV25-1; clone_size: .; j_call: TRBJ2-4; d_call: TRBD1; cdr3_aa: CASSDGQGPTKNIQYF; cdr3_nt: TGTGCCAGCAGTGACGGACAGGGGCCCACCAAAAACATTCAGTACTTC
v_call: TRBV21-1; clone_size: .; j_call: TRBJ2-7; d_call: .; cdr3_aa: CASSKEIWKCQSEQYF; cdr3_nt: TGTGCCAGCAGCAAAGAGATCTGGAAGTGCCAGAGCGAGCAGTACTTC
v_call: TRBV11-2; clone_size: .; j_call: TRBJ2-1; d_call: .; cdr3_aa: CASSLTGGTWNEQFF; cdr3_nt: TGTGCCAGCAGCTTGACCGGTGGGACCTGGAATGAGCAGTTCTTC